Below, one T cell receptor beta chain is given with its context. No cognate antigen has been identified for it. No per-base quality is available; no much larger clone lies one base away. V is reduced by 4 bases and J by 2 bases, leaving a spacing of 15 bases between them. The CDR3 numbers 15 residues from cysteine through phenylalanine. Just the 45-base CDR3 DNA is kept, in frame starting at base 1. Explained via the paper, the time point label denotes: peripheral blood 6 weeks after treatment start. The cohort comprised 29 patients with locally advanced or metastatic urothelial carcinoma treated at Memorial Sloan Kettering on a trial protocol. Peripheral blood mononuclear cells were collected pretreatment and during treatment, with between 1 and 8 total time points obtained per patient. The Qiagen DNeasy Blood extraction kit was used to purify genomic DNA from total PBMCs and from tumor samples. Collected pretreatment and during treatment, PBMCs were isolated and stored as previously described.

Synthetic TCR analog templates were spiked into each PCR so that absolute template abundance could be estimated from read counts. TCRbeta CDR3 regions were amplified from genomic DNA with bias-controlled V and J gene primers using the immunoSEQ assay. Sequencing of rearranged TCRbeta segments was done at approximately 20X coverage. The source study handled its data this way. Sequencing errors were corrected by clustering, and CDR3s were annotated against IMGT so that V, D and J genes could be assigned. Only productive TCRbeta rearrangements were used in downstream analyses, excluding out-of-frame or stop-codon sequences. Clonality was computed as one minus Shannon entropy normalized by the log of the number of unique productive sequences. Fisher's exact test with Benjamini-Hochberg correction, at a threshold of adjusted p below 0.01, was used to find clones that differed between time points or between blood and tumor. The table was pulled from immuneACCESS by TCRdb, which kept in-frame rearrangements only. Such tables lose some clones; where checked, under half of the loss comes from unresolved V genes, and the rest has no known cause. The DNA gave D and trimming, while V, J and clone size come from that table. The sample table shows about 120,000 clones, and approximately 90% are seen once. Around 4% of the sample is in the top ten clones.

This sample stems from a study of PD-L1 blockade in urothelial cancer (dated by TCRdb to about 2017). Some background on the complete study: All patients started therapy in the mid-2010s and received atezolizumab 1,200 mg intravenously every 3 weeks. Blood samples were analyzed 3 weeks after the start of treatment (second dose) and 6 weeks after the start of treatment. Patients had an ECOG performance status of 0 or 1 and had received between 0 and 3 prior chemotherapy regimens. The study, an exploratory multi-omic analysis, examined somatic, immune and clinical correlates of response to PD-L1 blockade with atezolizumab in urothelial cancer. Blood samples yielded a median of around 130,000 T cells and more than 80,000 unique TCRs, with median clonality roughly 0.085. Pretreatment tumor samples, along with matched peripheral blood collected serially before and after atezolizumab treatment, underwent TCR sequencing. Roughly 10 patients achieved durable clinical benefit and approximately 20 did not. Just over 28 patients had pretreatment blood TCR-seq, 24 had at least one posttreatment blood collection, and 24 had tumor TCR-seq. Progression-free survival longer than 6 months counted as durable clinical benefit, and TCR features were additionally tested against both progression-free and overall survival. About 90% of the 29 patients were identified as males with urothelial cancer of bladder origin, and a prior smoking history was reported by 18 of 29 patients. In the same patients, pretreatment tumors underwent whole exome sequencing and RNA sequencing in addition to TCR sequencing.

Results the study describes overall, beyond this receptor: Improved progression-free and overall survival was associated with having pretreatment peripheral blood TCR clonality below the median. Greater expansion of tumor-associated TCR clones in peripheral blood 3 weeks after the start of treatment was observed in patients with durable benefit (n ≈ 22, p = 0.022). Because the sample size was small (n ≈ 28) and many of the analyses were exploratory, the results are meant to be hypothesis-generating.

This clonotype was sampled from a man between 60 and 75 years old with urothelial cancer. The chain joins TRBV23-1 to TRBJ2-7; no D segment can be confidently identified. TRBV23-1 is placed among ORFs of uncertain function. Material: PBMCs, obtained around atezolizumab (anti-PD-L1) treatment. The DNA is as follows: TGCGCCAGCAGTCCCGGAAGCGAAGTTACCTACGAGCAGTACTTC. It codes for CASSPGSEVTYEQYF.